This is a list of T cell receptor beta chains from one sample in a study of identical twins. A single record per CDR3 protein comes from TCRdb applying MiXCR to the 5' RACE reads. The sample holds roughly 250,000 distinct CDR3 sequences, 11% to 15% seen once. The sample consisted of memory (CD45RO+) T cells sorted from blood. All receptors derive from a woman between 18 and 30 years old in good health. CDR3s include the opening cysteine and the closing phenylalanine or tryptophan. A D gene is named only where the DNA matches it firmly. The size of a clone is reported for some rows only, either as once, few or many, or as a class for expanded clones.

D: NA
J: TRBJ1-6
size: many
V: TRBV3-1
CDR3: CASSQPGPDSPLHF
DNA: TGTGCCAGCAGCCAACCGGGCCCGGATTCACCCCTCCACTTT

D: NA
J: TRBJ1-5
size: many
V: TRBV9
CDR3: CASSVGMWSHQPQHF
DNA: TGTGCCAGCAGCGTAGGTATGTGGAGCCATCAGCCCCAGCATTTT

D: TRBD1
J: TRBJ1-6
size: few
V: TRBV7-9
CDR3: CASRYRDSGSPLHF
DNA: TGTGCCAGCAGGTATCGGGACAGTGGTTCACCCCTCCACTTT

D: TRBD1
J: TRBJ2-1
size: few
V: TRBV5-6
CDR3: CASSLVNRGYSSYNEQFF
DNA: TGTGCCAGCAGCTTGGTTAACAGGGGGTATTCTTCCTACAATGAGCAGTTCTTC

D: TRBD1
J: TRBJ2-2
size: NA
V: TRBV19
CDR3: CASRGQGITGELFF
DNA: TGTGCCAGTAGAGGACAGGGGATCACCGGGGAGCTGTTTTTT

D: NA
J: TRBJ2-3
size: NA
V: TRBV5-1
CDR3: CASSPGPDTDTQYF
DNA: TGCGCCAGCAGCCCAGGACCAGACACAGATACGCAGTATTTT

D: TRBD2
J: TRBJ2-1
size: NA
V: TRBV10-1
CDR3: CASSERVGAGEFF
DNA: TGCGCCAGCAGTGAGCGGGTAGGGGCGGGGGAGTTCTTC

D: TRBD2
J: TRBJ2-1
size: many
V: TRBV3-1
CDR3: CASSQDATSGGIYNEQFF
DNA: TGTGCCAGCAGCCAAGATGCGACTAGCGGGGGGATCTACAATGAGCAGTTCTTC

D: TRBD2
J: TRBJ2-5
size: few
V: TRBV30
CDR3: CAWSTGTSGSFQETQYF
DNA: TGTGCCTGGAGCACCGGGACTAGCGGGTCTTTTCAAGAGACCCAGTACTTC

D: TRBD2
J: TRBJ2-5
size: NA
V: TRBV5-6
CDR3: CASSPARTSGGQETQYF
DNA: TGTGCCAGCAGCCCTGCTAGGACTAGCGGGGGACAAGAGACCCAGTACTTC

D: TRBD2
J: TRBJ2-3
size: NA
V: TRBV6-1
CDR3: CASSPVAGVRDTQYF
DNA: TGTGCCAGCAGTCCCGTAGCGGGAGTACGTGATACGCAGTATTTT

D: TRBD1
J: TRBJ2-5
size: NA
V: TRBV24-1
CDR3: CATSNTGTGQETQYF
DNA: TGTGCCACCAGTAACACCGGGACAGGACAAGAGACCCAGTACTTC

D: TRBD2
J: TRBJ2-3
size: NA
V: TRBV6-1
CDR3: CASRRGGGTDTQYF
DNA: TGTGCCAGCCGGCGGGGGGGCGGCACAGATACGCAGTATTTT

D: NA
J: TRBJ2-3
size: few
V: TRBV12-5
CDR3: CASSPGAVNTDTQYF
DNA: TGTGCTAGTAGCCCCGGGGCCGTAAACACAGATACGCAGTATTTT

D: NA
J: TRBJ2-2
size: many
V: TRBV12-3/TRBV12-4
CDR3: CASSPLVTRTGELFF
DNA: TGTGCCAGCAGCCCTCTGGTGACCCGCACCGGGGAGCTGTTTTTT

D: TRBD2
J: TRBJ2-1
size: few
V: TRBV7-9
CDR3: CASSGGGAGNEQFF
DNA: TGTGCCAGCAGCGGCGGGGGGGCCGGCAATGAGCAGTTCTTC

D: NA
J: TRBJ2-1
size: NA
V: TRBV27
CDR3: CASSSPREFYNEQFF
DNA: TGTGCCAGCAGTTCCCCGAGGGAGTTCTACAATGAGCAGTTCTTC

D: NA
J: TRBJ1-1
size: few
V: TRBV5-1
CDR3: CASSHDGNTEAFF
DNA: TGCGCCAGCAGCCACGACGGGAACACTGAAGCTTTCTTT

D: NA
J: TRBJ1-1
size: many
V: TRBV5-1
CDR3: CASSWAGDNTEAFF
DNA: TGCGCCAGCAGCTGGGCCGGGGACAACACTGAAGCTTTCTTT

D: NA
J: TRBJ1-5
size: many
V: TRBV3-1
CDR3: CASSPASGQPQHF
DNA: TGTGCCAGCAGCCCTGCCAGTGGTCAGCCCCAGCATTTT

D: NA
J: TRBJ2-5
size: NA
V: TRBV5-1
CDR3: CASSLAVWGETQYF
DNA: TGCGCCAGCAGCTTGGCCGTCTGGGGGGAGACCCAGTACTTC

D: NA
J: TRBJ2-1
size: NA
V: TRBV2
CDR3: CASQYGRDNEQFF
DNA: TGTGCCAGTCAGTACGGACGGGACAATGAGCAGTTCTTC

D: NA
J: TRBJ2-5
size: NA
V: TRBV10-3
CDR3: CAISDRADQETQYF
DNA: TGTGCCATCAGTGACAGGGCTGATCAAGAGACCCAGTACTTC

D: NA
J: TRBJ2-1
size: NA
V: TRBV5-1
CDR3: CASSLVGDNEQFF
DNA: TGCGCCAGCAGCTTGGTAGGAGACAATGAGCAGTTCTTC

D: TRBD1
J: TRBJ1-1
size: many
V: TRBV27
CDR3: CASSSYPGQGGTEAFF
DNA: TGTGCCAGCAGTTCCTATCCGGGACAGGGAGGTACTGAAGCTTTCTTT

D: NA
J: TRBJ2-3
size: few
V: TRBV12-3/TRBV12-4
CDR3: CASSHLISDTQYF
DNA: TGTGCCAGCAGTCACCTAATTTCAGATACGCAGTATTTT

D: NA
J: TRBJ1-2
size: few
V: TRBV5-6
CDR3: CASSADSSGYTF
DNA: TGTGCCAGCAGCGCGGACAGTTCCGGCTACACCTTC

D: TRBD1
J: TRBJ1-1
size: many
V: TRBV20-1
CDR3: CSAPQGYSEAFF
DNA: TGCAGTGCGCCACAGGGGTATAGTGAAGCTTTCTTT

D: NA
J: TRBJ1-1
size: NA
V: TRBV11-1
CDR3: CASRRAGTDTEAFF
DNA: TGTGCCAGCAGAAGAGCCGGGACGGACACTGAAGCTTTCTTT

D: NA
J: TRBJ2-7
size: many
V: TRBV5-1
CDR3: CASSLESIGEQYF
DNA: TGCGCCAGCAGCTTGGAGTCGATCGGTGAGCAGTACTTC

D: NA
J: TRBJ1-2
size: NA
V: TRBV13
CDR3: CASSLVRGGYTF
DNA: TGTGCCAGCAGCTTAGTCCGGGGCGGCTACACCTTC

D: NA
J: TRBJ1-4
size: many
V: TRBV12-3/TRBV12-4
CDR3: CASSLDSTGDEKLFF
DNA: TGTGCCAGCAGTCTCGACAGTACGGGGGATGAAAAACTGTTTTTT

D: NA
J: TRBJ1-1
size: NA
V: TRBV3-1
CDR3: CASSQETSRAFF
DNA: TGTGCCAGCAGCCAAGAGACAAGCCGAGCTTTCTTT

D: TRBD2
J: TRBJ2-5
size: NA
V: TRBV19
CDR3: CASSPTGTSGSETQYF
DNA: TGTGCCAGTAGTCCCACCGGGACTAGCGGGAGTGAGACCCAGTACTTC

D: NA
J: TRBJ1-3
size: NA
V: TRBV7-2
CDR3: CASSSQTGRLNTIYF
DNA: TGTGCCAGCAGCTCTCAGACAGGCCGTTTAAACACCATATATTTT

D: NA
J: TRBJ2-2
size: NA
V: TRBV21-1
CDR3: CASSNPTSGGPDTGELFF
DNA: TGTGCCAGCAGCAACCCGACTAGCGGGGGCCCTGACACCGGGGAGCTGTTTTTT

D: TRBD2
J: TRBJ2-1
size: few
V: TRBV20-1
CDR3: CSASGRADEQFF
DNA: TGCAGTGCTAGCGGGAGGGCCGATGAGCAGTTCTTC

D: NA
J: TRBJ2-5
size: many
V: TRBV18
CDR3: CASSRLQETQYF
DNA: TGTGCCAGCTCACGACTCCAAGAGACCCAGTACTTC

D: NA
J: TRBJ1-3
size: NA
V: TRBV4-3
CDR3: CASSQDSSGNTIYF
DNA: TGCGCCAGCAGCCAAGATTCCTCCGGAAACACCATATATTTT

D: NA
J: TRBJ2-7
size: NA
V: TRBV6-1
CDR3: CASNQQGKKVSYEQYF
DNA: TGTGCCAGCAACCAACAGGGAAAGAAGGTCTCCTACGAGCAGTACTTC

D: TRBD2
J: TRBJ2-1
size: NA
V: TRBV9
CDR3: CASSVRTSGSGEQFF
DNA: TGTGCCAGCAGCGTACGGACTAGCGGGAGCGGTGAGCAGTTCTTC

D: NA
J: TRBJ1-2
size: few
V: TRBV18
CDR3: CASSPEQYGYTF
DNA: TGTGCCAGCTCACCGGAACAGTATGGCTACACCTTC

D: NA
J: TRBJ2-3
size: once
V: TRBV24-1
CDR3: CATSDSRDSTDTQYF
DNA: TGTGCCACCAGTGATTCTCGGGACTCCACAGATACGCAGTATTTT

D: TRBD2
J: TRBJ2-3
size: few
V: TRBV5-1
CDR3: CASSLSGRALISDTQYF
DNA: TGCGCCAGCAGCTTAAGCGGGAGGGCCCTCATTTCTGATACGCAGTATTTT

D: NA
J: TRBJ2-3
size: NA
V: TRBV5-4
CDR3: CASSLGSGDTQYF
DNA: TGTGCCAGCAGCTTAGGCTCTGGGGATACGCAGTATTTT

D: NA
J: TRBJ1-2
size: medium-sized
V: TRBV7-9
CDR3: CATLKTEYGYTF
DNA: TGTGCCACCTTGAAGACCGAGTATGGCTACACCTTC